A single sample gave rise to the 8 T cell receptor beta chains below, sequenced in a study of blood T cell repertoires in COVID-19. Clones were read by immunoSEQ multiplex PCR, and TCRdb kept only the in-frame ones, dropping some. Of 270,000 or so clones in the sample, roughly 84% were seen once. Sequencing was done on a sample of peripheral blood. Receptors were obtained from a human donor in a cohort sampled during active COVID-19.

CDR3 sequence (DNA): TGTGCCAGCAGTTTATTTCCCGGGTATGGCTACACCTTC. Translating it yields CASSLFPGYGYTF. The chain joins TRBV27 to TRBJ1-2; D remains unclear. The CDR3 sequence is 13 residues long. Germline lookup yields CDR1 MNHEY and CDR2 SMNVEV (reference sequence). The germline V and J ends were trimmed by 1 base and 5 bases, with 8 bases remaining between them.

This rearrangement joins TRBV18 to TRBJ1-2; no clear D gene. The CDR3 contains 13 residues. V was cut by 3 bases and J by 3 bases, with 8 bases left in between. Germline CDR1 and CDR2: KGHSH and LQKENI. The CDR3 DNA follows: TGTGCCAGCTCACCGAAAGCACACTATGGCTACACCTTC. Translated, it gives CASSPKAHYGYTF.

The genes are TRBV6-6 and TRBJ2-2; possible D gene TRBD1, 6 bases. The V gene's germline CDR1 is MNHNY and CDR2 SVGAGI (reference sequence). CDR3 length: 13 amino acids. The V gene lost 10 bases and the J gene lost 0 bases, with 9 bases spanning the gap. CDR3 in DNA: TGTGCCACCGACAGGTCGAACACCGGGGAGCTGTTTTTT. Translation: CATDRSNTGELFF.

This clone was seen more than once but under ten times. The DNA for the CDR3 is TGTGCCAGCATCAAGGACAGGGGGTCTGGAAACACCATATATTTT. Translated, it gives CASIKDRGSGNTIYF. This chain joins TRBV2 and TRBJ1-3; the match to TRBD1 covers 10 bases. V gave up 7 bases and J gave up 1 base; unmatched junction bases: 4. CDR3 size: 15 residues. Germline V gene sequence: CDR1 SNHLY, CDR2 FYNNEI. The full variable domain, completed using reference TRBV2 and TRBJ1-3, is EPEVTQTPSHQVTQMGQEVILRCVPISNHLYFYWYRQILGQKVEFLVSFYNNEISEKSEIFDDQFSVERPDGSNFTLKIRSTKLEDSAMYFCASIKDRGSGNTIYFGEGSWLTVV.

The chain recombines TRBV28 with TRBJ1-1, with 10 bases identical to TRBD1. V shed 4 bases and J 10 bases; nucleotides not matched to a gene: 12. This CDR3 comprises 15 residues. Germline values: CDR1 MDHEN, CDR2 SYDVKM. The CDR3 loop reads CASSYYGQGEIRAFF. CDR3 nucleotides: TGTGCCAGCAGTTACTATGGACAGGGGGAGATAAGAGCTTTCTTT.

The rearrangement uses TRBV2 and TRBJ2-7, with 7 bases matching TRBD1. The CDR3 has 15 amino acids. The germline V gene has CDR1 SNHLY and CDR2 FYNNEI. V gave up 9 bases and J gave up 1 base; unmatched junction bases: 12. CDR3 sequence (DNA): TGTGCCAGTGTGGTCCCCGGGACAGCTTCCTACGAGCAGTACTTC. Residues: CASVVPGTASYEQYF.

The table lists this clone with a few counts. This chain's CDR3 is CASSLGGPSLGETQYF. DNA of the CDR3: TGCGCCAGCAGCTTGGGAGGTCCCTCCTTGGGAGAGACCCAGTACTTC. The chain carries TRBV5-1 and TRBJ2-5; D not certain. V was cut by 0 bases and J by 4 bases, with 16 bases left in between. The CDR3 sequence is 16 residues long. Germline V lookup: CDR1 SGHRS, CDR2 YFSETQ.

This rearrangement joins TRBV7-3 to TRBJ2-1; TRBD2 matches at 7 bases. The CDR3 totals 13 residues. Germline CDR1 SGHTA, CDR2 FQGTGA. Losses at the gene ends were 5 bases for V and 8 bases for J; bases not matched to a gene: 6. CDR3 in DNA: TGTGCCAGCAGCATTGGACTAGTCGATGAGCAGTTCTTC. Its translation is CASSIGLVDEQFF.